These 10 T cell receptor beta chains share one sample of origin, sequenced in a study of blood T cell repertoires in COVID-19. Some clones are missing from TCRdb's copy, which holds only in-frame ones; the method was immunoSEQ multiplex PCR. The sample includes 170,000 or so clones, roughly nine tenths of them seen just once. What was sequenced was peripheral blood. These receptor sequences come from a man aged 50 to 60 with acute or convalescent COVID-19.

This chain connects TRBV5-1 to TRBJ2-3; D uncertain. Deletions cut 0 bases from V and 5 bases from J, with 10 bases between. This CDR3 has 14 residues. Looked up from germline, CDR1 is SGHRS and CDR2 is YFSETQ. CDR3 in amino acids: CASSLAVTRDTQYF. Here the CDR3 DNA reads TGCGCCAGCAGCTTGGCGGTTACGAGAGATACGCAGTATTTT.

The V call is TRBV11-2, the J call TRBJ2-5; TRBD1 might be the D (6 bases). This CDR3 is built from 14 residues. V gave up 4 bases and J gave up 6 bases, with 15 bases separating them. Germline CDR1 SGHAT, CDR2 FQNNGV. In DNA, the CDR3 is TGTGCCAGCAGCTCGACAAGGGGGTCTCAGACCCAGTACTTC. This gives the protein CASSSTRGSQTQYF.

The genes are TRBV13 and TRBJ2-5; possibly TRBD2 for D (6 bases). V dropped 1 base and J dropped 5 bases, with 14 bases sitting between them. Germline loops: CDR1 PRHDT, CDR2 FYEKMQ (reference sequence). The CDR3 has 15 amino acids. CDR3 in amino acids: CASSLASLAWETQYF. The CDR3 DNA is TGTGCCAGCAGCTTAGCGTCTCTAGCGTGGGAGACCCAGTACTTC.

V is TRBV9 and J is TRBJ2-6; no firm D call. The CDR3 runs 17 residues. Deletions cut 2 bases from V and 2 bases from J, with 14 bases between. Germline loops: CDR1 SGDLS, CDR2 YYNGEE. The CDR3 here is CASSVAGFRPGANVLTF. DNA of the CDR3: TGTGCCAGCAGCGTCGCAGGTTTTCGACCTGGGGCCAACGTCCTGACTTTC.

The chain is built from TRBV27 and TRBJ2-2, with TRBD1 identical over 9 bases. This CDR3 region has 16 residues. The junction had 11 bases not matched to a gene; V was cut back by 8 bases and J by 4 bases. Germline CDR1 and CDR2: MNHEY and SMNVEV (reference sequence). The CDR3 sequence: CASSELTGGGTGELFF. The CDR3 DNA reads TGTGCCAGCTCTGAACTTACAGGGGGCGGCACCGGGGAGCTGTTTTTT.

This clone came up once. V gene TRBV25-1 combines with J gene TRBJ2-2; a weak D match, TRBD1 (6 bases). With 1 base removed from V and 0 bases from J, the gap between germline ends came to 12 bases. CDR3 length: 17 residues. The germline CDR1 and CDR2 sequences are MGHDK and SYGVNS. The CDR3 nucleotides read TGTGCCAGCAGTGAATCCCCAGGGGTGGCGAACACCGGGGAGCTGTTTTTT. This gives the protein CASSESPGVANTGELFF.

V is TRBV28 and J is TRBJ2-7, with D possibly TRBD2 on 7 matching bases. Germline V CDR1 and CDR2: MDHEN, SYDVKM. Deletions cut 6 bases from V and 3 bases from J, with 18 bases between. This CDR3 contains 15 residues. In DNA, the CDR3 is TGTGCCAGCAGATGGGGTTTCGGGGGGCACTACGAGCAGTACTTC. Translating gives CASRWGFGGHYEQYF.

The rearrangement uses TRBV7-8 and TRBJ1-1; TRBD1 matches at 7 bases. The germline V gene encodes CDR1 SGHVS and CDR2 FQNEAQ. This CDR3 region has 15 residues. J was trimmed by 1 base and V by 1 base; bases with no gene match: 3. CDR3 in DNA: TGTGCCAGCAGCTTAGTAACAGGGGCGAACACTGAAGCTTTCTTT. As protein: CASSLVTGANTEAFF.

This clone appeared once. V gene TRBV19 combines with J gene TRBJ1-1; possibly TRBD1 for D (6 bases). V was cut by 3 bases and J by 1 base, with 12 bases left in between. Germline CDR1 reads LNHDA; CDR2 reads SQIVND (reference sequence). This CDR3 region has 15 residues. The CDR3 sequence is CASSIWGPGNTEAFF. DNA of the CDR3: TGTGCCAGTAGTATTTGGGGGCCTGGGAACACTGAAGCTTTCTTT. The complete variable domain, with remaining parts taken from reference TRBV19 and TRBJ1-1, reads DGGITQSPKYLFRKEGQNVTLSCEQNLNHDAMYWYRQDPGQGLRLIYYSQIVNDFQKGDIAEGYSVSREKKESFPLTVTSAQKNPTAFYLCASSIWGPGNTEAFFGQGTRLTVV.

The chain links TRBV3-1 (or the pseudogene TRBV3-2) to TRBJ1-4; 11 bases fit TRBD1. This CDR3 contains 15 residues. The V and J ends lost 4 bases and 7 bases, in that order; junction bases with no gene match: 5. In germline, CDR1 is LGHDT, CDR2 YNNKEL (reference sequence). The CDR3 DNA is TGTGCCAGCAGCCGGATGGGACAGGGGGGTGAAAAACTGTTTTTT. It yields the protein CASSRMGQGGEKLFF.